These 21 T cell receptor beta chains came from one sample sequenced in a study of T cell responses to AZD1222 COVID-19 vaccine. Using immunoSEQ multiplex PCR, the repertoire was profiled, and TCRdb retains in-frame clones only, with some absent. The sample yields 70,000 to 95,000 clones, about 90% seen once. This material consisted of peripheral blood, taken on day 0 of MenACWY control vaccination. The receptors were gathered from an adult in good health.

V gene TRBV27 combines with J gene TRBJ2-7, with 8 bases matching TRBD2. This CDR3 is built from 16 residues. J was trimmed by 0 bases and V by 3 bases; bases with no gene match: 7. In germline, CDR1 is MNHEY, CDR2 SMNVEV (reference sequence). CDR3 protein: CASSLTLTSGSYEQYF. CDR3 nucleotides: TGTGCCAGCAGTTTGACCCTCACTAGCGGCTCCTACGAGCAGTACTTC.

The chain has TRBV5-6 and TRBJ1-3; 11 bases agree with TRBD1. The CDR3 has 17 amino acids. Looked up from germline, CDR1 is SGHDT and CDR2 is YYEEEE. After removal of 2 bases from V and 0 bases from J, the junction contained 4 bases not matched to a gene. The CDR3, as DNA: TGTGCCAGCAGCTTAGGGACAGGGGGAATCTCTGGAAACACCATATATTTT. This translates into CASSLGTGGISGNTIYF.

The CDR3 loop is CASSPGLAGLADTQYF. Here the CDR3 DNA reads TGTGCCAGCAGCCCAGGACTAGCGGGGCTAGCAGATACGCAGTATTTT. V and J are TRBV3-1 (or the pseudogene TRBV3-2) and TRBJ2-3; the match to TRBD2 covers 12 bases. The CDR3 is 16 residues long. The V segment lost 4 bases and the J segment 4 bases; nucleotides outside the gene matches: 6. Germline lookup yields CDR1 LGHDT and CDR2 YNNKEL (reference sequence).

The genes are TRBV5-1 and TRBJ2-1; D is uncertain. CDR1 and CDR2 (germline): SGHRS, YFSETQ. Trimming shortened V by 0 bases and J by 8 bases, and 6 bases separated the two germline ends. The CDR3 is 12 residues long. This chain's CDR3 is CASSLVFHEQFF. The CDR3 region has the DNA TGCGCCAGCAGCTTGGTTTTCCATGAGCAGTTCTTC.

The CDR3 region is CASSQGQGPFYGYTF. CDR3 nucleotide sequence: TGCGCCAGCAGCCAAGGACAGGGACCTTTCTATGGCTACACCTTC. This chain uses TRBV4-3 with TRBJ1-2; 7 bases fit TRBD1. This CDR3 has 15 amino acids. Per the germline V gene, CDR1 is LGHNA and CDR2 is YSLEER. V dropped 1 base and J dropped 4; count of bases not matched to a gene: 6.

The chain joins TRBV19 to TRBJ2-1, with TRBD2 matching 11 bases. The CDR3 has 14 residues. Germline V gives CDR1 LNHDA, CDR2 SQIVND (reference sequence). Germline trimming cut 4 bases from V and 5 bases from J; bases unmatched to any gene: 1. This CDR3 is CASSTSGGNNEQFF. The CDR3 region has the DNA TGTGCCAGTAGTACTAGCGGGGGGAACAATGAGCAGTTCTTC.

This sequence joins TRBV28 and TRBJ2-3; 14 bases are a match to TRBD2. Germline V lookup: CDR1 MDHEN, CDR2 SYDVKM. V was clipped by 1 base and J by 2 bases; unmatched bases: 5. CDR3 size: 18 residues. The CDR3 DNA reads as TGTGCCAGCAGTTTATCAAGACTAGCGGGGGGGAACACAGATACGCAGTATTTT. It yields the protein CASSLSRLAGGNTDTQYF.

The genes are TRBV2 and TRBJ2-5, with D maybe TRBD2 (6 bases). V was trimmed by 6 bases and J by 5 bases, leaving 13 bases between them. Looked up from germline, CDR1 is SNHLY and CDR2 is FYNNEI. The CDR3 totals 13 residues. Written as DNA, the CDR3 is TGTGCCAGCAGGGGGCGGAGGGGCGAGACCCAGTACTTC. This sequence encodes CASRGRRGETQYF.

The V and J genes are TRBV5-4 and TRBJ1-6; no clear D gene. This CDR3 region has 15 residues. Germline CDR1 reads SGHNT; CDR2 reads YYREEE (reference sequence). Trimming removed 4 bases at V and 5 bases at J, with 13 bases between. The DNA for the CDR3 is TGTGCCAGCAGCCCCAGCCCTAGGGATAATTCACCCCTCCACTTT. This translates into CASSPSPRDNSPLHF.

The chain joins TRBV6-6 to TRBJ2-7; 7 positions agree with TRBD1. Per the germline V gene, CDR1 is MNHNY and CDR2 is SVGAGI (reference sequence). V dropped 1 base and J dropped 2; count of bases not matched to a gene: 2. This CDR3 comprises 14 residues. The CDR3 is CASSYFTGAYEQYF. The CDR3 nucleotides read TGTGCCAGCAGTTACTTCACAGGGGCCTACGAGCAGTACTTC.

A few counts support this clone. The rearrangement uses TRBV19 and TRBJ2-7; TRBD1 matches at 8 bases. The CDR3 length is 18 residues. With V trimmed by 5 bases and J by 1 base, 16 bases remained unmatched. Germline values: CDR1 LNHDA, CDR2 SQIVND (reference sequence). The CDR3 nucleotides read TGTGCCAGTAGTTTTATTTCAGTCCGGACAGGGCCATCCTACGAGCAGTACTTC. Translated: CASSFISVRTGPSYEQYF.

Worth noting for this clone: One junction end does not reproduce the germline sequence, and a read error may be involved. The rearrangement uses TRBV4-2 and TRBJ1-5; D uncertain. This CDR3 is built from 15 residues. Germline values: CDR1 LGHNA, CDR2 YNFKEQ. The DNA of the CDR3 is TGTGCCAGCACCCAAGAGTGGTCCGGCAATCAGCCCCAGCATTTT. Its protein is CASTQEWSGNQPQHF.

The V gene is TRBV7-8, the J gene TRBJ1-5; possible D gene TRBD1, 5 bases. The CDR3 loop spans 14 amino acids. Germline CDR1 SGHVS, CDR2 FQNEAQ. Trimming pared 5 bases from V and 3 bases from J, leaving 11 bases between. This CDR3 reads CASSDGHHNQPQHF. In DNA, the CDR3 is TGTGCCAGCAGCGACGGACACCACAATCAGCCCCAGCATTTT.

This clone was detected only once. The chain uses TRBV4-2 and TRBJ2-5; 7 bases fit TRBD2. The CDR3 runs to 15 residues. The J segment lost 4 bases and the V segment lost 1 base, leaving 6 bases of the junction unmatched. Germline CDR1 and CDR2: LGHNA and YNFKEQ. The DNA for the CDR3 is TGTGCCAGCAGCCAAGCCACTAGCGAGAGAGAGACCCAGTACTTC. It specifies CASSQATSERETQYF.

The V and J genes are TRBV9 and TRBJ2-2; 9 bases are a match to TRBD2. V lost 2 bases, J lost 5 bases, and 4 bases stayed unmatched. CDR1 and CDR2 from the germline V gene are SGDLS and YYNGEE. CDR3 length equals 15 residues. CDR3 nucleotides: TGTGCCAGCAGCGTGGCTAGCGGGGTGACCGGGGAGCTGTTTTTT. Amino acid sequence: CASSVASGVTGELFF.

The chain is built from TRBV6-5 and TRBJ1-6; 7 bases line up with TRBD1. The CDR3 totals 13 residues. The V and J ends lost 8 bases and 8 bases, in that order; junction bases with no gene match: 6. The germline gives CDR1 MNHEY, CDR2 SVGAGI. CDR3 in amino acids: CASGRGQDSPLHF. The CDR3 DNA sequence: TGTGCCAGCGGGAGGGGGCAGGATTCACCCCTCCACTTT.

The V call is TRBV7-2, the J call TRBJ1-4, with TRBD1 as a possible D gene (5 bases). V lost 3 bases and J lost 11, with 13 bases in between. In germline, CDR1 is SGHTA, CDR2 FQGNSA. The CDR3 loop spans 13 amino acids. CDR3 bases: TGTGCCAGCAGCTTTTTGTTGGGGGATAAACTGTTTTTT. Translated: CASSFLLGDKLFF.

The genes are TRBV5-1 and TRBJ1-1, with unresolved D. The CDR3 is 15 residues long. Per germline, CDR1 SGHRS and CDR2 YFSETQ. V was shortened by 0 bases and J by 0 bases, with 9 bases between the two germline ends. The CDR3 spells CASSLDVGMNTEAFF. The DNA of the CDR3 is TGCGCCAGCAGCTTGGATGTGGGCATGAACACTGAAGCTTTCTTT.

The rearrangement links TRBV2 to TRBJ2-2; D gene uncertain. CDR1 and CDR2 from the germline V gene are SNHLY and FYNNEI. Trimming removed 4 bases at V and 3 bases at J, with 3 bases between. CDR3 size: 12 residues. The CDR3 DNA sequence: TGTGCCAGCAGTGGAGACACCGGGGAGCTGTTTTTT. Protein sequence: CASSGDTGELFF.

V and J are TRBV6-5 and TRBJ1-4, with D perhaps TRBD1 (6 bases). With 6 bases removed from V and 4 bases from J, the gap between germline ends came to 15 bases. The CDR3 has 15 amino acids. From germline, CDR1 is MNHEY and CDR2 SVGAGI. The CDR3 DNA reads TGTGCCAGCAGAGCAACAGGGTGGAATAATGAAAAACTGTTTTTT. Residues: CASRATGWNNEKLFF.

CDR3 sequence: CASSQLAGAYEQYF. The CDR3 DNA is TGTGCCAGCAGCCAATTAGCGGGGGCCTACGAGCAGTACTTC. The chain combines TRBV3-1 (or the pseudogene TRBV3-2) with TRBJ2-7, with 9 bases identical to TRBD2. The junction had 1 base not matched to a gene; V was cut back by 2 bases and J by 2 bases. The germline CDR1 and CDR2 sequences are LGHDT and YNNKEL (reference sequence). The CDR3 totals 14 residues.